The rows below give T cell receptor beta chains drawn from one sample of a study of human T cells and chemical hapten exposure. TCRdb re-called the RACE reads with MiXCR, one entry per CDR3 protein. The profile covers 40,000 or so distinct CDR3 sequences, with about 12% appearing a single time and over 2% taken by the ten largest. Here the sequenced sample was whole blood, taken in connection with sensitization to the hapten diphenylcyclopropenone (DPC). The receptors originated from a woman between 35 and 50 years old with alopecia areata. Some clones in this sample may be carry-over from other donors' samples. The CDR3 runs from the conserved cysteine through the conserved F or W. The D gene is left open where the match is weak. Clone size, where shown, is once, few, many, or a class for clones that have expanded.

abundance: few
d_gene: .
j_gene: TRBJ2-7
v_gene: TRBV3-1
CDR3aa: CASSRLDTGPYEQYF
CDR3nt: TGTGCCAGCAGTCGACTAGACACCGGCCCCTACGAGCAGTACTTC

abundance: .
d_gene: TRBD1
j_gene: TRBJ1-5
v_gene: TRBV2
CDR3aa: CASSGQGAKEPQHF
CDR3nt: TGTGCCAGCAGTGGACAGGGAGCGAAGGAGCCCCAGCATTTT

abundance: many
d_gene: .
j_gene: TRBJ2-6
v_gene: TRBV7-8
CDR3aa: CASRRTARSGANVLTF
CDR3nt: TGTGCCAGCAGGCGGACGGCCCGCTCTGGGGCCAACGTCCTGACTTTC

abundance: many
d_gene: TRBD1
j_gene: TRBJ1-2
v_gene: TRBV19
CDR3aa: CASSGQEANGYTF
CDR3nt: TGTGCCAGTAGTGGACAGGAGGCGAATGGCTACACCTTC

abundance: many
d_gene: TRBD1
j_gene: TRBJ2-2
v_gene: TRBV7-8
CDR3aa: CASSSGTGPNTGELFF
CDR3nt: TGTGCCAGCAGCAGTGGGACAGGCCCGAACACCGGGGAGCTGTTTTTT

abundance: many
d_gene: TRBD1
j_gene: TRBJ1-5
v_gene: TRBV5-6
CDR3aa: CASSLRDRANQPQHF
CDR3nt: TGTGCCAGCAGCTTGCGGGACAGGGCTAATCAGCCCCAGCATTTT

abundance: .
d_gene: TRBD1
j_gene: TRBJ1-2
v_gene: TRBV29-1
CDR3aa: CSAGRDRGSGYTF
CDR3nt: TGCAGCGCTGGCCGGGACAGGGGGTCTGGCTACACCTTC

abundance: many
d_gene: TRBD2
j_gene: TRBJ2-5
v_gene: TRBV7-2
CDR3aa: CASSLEREETQYF
CDR3nt: TGTGCCAGCAGCTTAGAGCGGGAGGAGACCCAGTACTTC

abundance: .
d_gene: .
j_gene: TRBJ2-3
v_gene: TRBV28
CDR3aa: CASSLLQGGLTDTQYF
CDR3nt: TGTGCCAGCAGTTTACTCCAAGGTGGACTTACAGATACGCAGTATTTT

abundance: many
d_gene: .
j_gene: TRBJ1-2
v_gene: TRBV28
CDR3aa: CASSSPRSYGYTF
CDR3nt: TGTGCCAGCAGTTCCCCGCGGAGCTATGGCTACACCTTC

abundance: many
d_gene: .
j_gene: TRBJ1-5
v_gene: TRBV2
CDR3aa: CASSVPVPGQPQHF
CDR3nt: TGTGCCAGCAGTGTCCCAGTTCCCGGTCAGCCCCAGCATTTT

abundance: .
d_gene: .
j_gene: TRBJ2-2
v_gene: TRBV5-1
CDR3aa: CASNIRTGNTGELFF
CDR3nt: TGCGCCAGCAACATTAGAACAGGAAACACCGGGGAGCTGTTTTTT

abundance: few
d_gene: .
j_gene: TRBJ2-7
v_gene: TRBV28
CDR3aa: CASSWGLYEQYF
CDR3nt: TGTGCCAGCAGTTGGGGCCTCTACGAGCAGTACTTC

abundance: few
d_gene: .
j_gene: TRBJ2-5
v_gene: TRBV10-3
CDR3aa: CATRGSQETQYF
CDR3nt: TGTGCCACCCGGGGGTCTCAAGAGACCCAGTACTTC

abundance: .
d_gene: TRBD2
j_gene: TRBJ2-2
v_gene: TRBV3-1
CDR3aa: CASSSLAGAGGELFF
CDR3nt: TGTGCCAGCAGCTCACTAGCGGGAGCGGGCGGGGAGCTGTTTTTT